This entry describes one T cell receptor (beta chain). Its specificity is unknown. The PCR ran on 60 Vbeta and 13 Jbeta primers. The method was immunoSEQ multiplex PCR; TCRdb's version includes in-frame clones alone and lacks a portion of them. The sample contains roughly 140,000 clones, around 78% of which appear only once. This sample is part of a study of cytomegalovirus exposure and HLA in healthy donors. Broader study findings: A cluster of highly shared sequence variants was likely a sequencing artifact.

CDR3 size: 15 residues. Germline assignment: CDR1 GTSNPN and CDR2 SVGIG (reference sequence). The source is a man aged 35 to 55 in good health and CMV-seropositive. Sequencing was done on a sample of PBMCs. The rearrangement uses TRBV30 and TRBJ2-5, with 11 bases identical to TRBD2. The J call may be wrong; the DNA end is better matched by TRBJ2-7. Here the CDR3 reads CAWRIVAGGPNEQYF. CDR3 nucleotides: TGTGCCTGGAGGATTGTAGCGGGAGGGCCCAACGAGCAGTACTTC.